This T cell receptor (beta chain) came from a study of OX40 agonist ivuxolimab in advanced cancers. Measured with immunoSEQ multiplex PCR; TCRdb has only the in-frame clones, and not every one. The table includes approximately 80,000 clones, roughly 88% detected once. The CDR3 contains 14 residues. Trimming took off 4 bases at V and 2 bases at J, with 9 bases between the two ends. Germline lookup yields CDR1 SGHAT and CDR2 FQNNGV. This TCR came from an adult with an advanced solid tumor such as melanoma, head and neck, liver or kidney cancer. The rearrangement uses TRBV11-2 and TRBJ1-5, with D hard to call. The material sequenced was CD4+ or CD8+ T cells sorted from blood, taken in a trial of the OX40 agonist ivuxolimab. The CDR3 DNA reads as TGTGCCAGCAGCTCCGACGGGGGCAATCAGCCCCAGCATTTT. Translation gives CASSSDGGNQPQHF. The full variable domain, with the rest looked up from reference TRBV11-2 and TRBJ1-5, is EAGVAQSPRYKIIEKRQSVAFWCNPISGHATLYWYQQILGQGPKLLIQFQNNGVVDDSQLPKDRFSAERLKGVDSTLKIQPAKLEDSAVYLCASSSDGGNQPQHFGDGTRLSIL.